This T cell receptor beta chain is drawn from a study of blood T cell repertoires in COVID-19. At the level of the study: The study drew acute and convalescent COVID-19 samples from the United States, Italy and Spain. Sample material is recorded as cDNA or gDNA derived from T cells, B-cell-depleted T cells, or PBMCs.

Germline CDR1 and CDR2: MNHEY and SVGAGI. The CDR3 totals 14 residues. Trimming pared 8 bases from V and 1 base from J, leaving 11 bases between. Clones were read by immunoSEQ multiplex PCR, and TCRdb kept only the in-frame ones, dropping some. The sample consists of roughly 68,000 clones, roughly 88% of them appearing once. This clonotype originated in a middle-aged man with acute or convalescent COVID-19. The sample consisted of peripheral blood. The chain recombines TRBV6-5 with TRBJ2-2; D might be TRBD1 (5 bases). CDR3 protein: CASRSQVNTGELFF. Here the CDR3 DNA reads TGTGCCAGCCGCTCACAGGTGAACACCGGGGAGCTGTTTTTT.